Presented here are 26 T cell receptor beta chains from one specimen sequenced in a study of T cell changes during pregnancy in multiple sclerosis. Method: immunoSEQ multiplex PCR; TCRdb's copy keeps in-frame clones and lacks some. The table includes around 41,000 clones, 85% to 95% detected once. Source: CD4+ T cells from peripheral blood mononuclear cells, taken in the third trimester of pregnancy. Every receptor here comes from a female donor in good health, enrolled as a control in a pregnancy study.

The chain joins TRBV2 to TRBJ1-1; tentatively, D is TRBD1 (5 bases). CDR1 is SNHLY and CDR2 is FYNNEI in the germline V gene. Trimming took 6 bases from V and 5 from J, leaving 16 bases between them. This CDR3 comprises 14 residues. CDR3: CASRAGHMGTEAFF. Here the CDR3 DNA reads TGTGCCAGCAGAGCCGGACACATGGGAACTGAAGCTTTCTTT.

V and J are TRBV4-1 and TRBJ1-4; D remains unclear. The CDR3 loop spans 14 amino acids. The ends were cut back, 4 bases at V and 7 bases at J, with 13 bases in the middle. Germline loops: CDR1 MGHRA, CDR2 YSYEKL. CDR3 in amino acids: CASSPPQRIEKLFF. For the CDR3, the DNA is TGCGCCAGCAGCCCCCCACAACGTATTGAAAAACTGTTTTTT.

The chain is built from TRBV18 and TRBJ2-1; 12 bases are shared with TRBD2. The CDR3 has 18 amino acids. The germline gives CDR1 KGHSH, CDR2 LQKENI. V shed 0 bases and J 7 bases; nucleotides not matched to a gene: 10. The DNA of the CDR3 is TGTGCCAGCTCACCACCGACTAGCGGGAGTTGGGGTAGTAATGAGCAGTTCTTC. Translation: CASSPPTSGSWGSNEQFF.

The chain joins TRBV5-1 to TRBJ2-3, with TRBD1 matching over 9 bases. CDR1 SGHRS and CDR2 YFSETQ come from the germline V gene. J lost 2 bases, V lost 3 bases, and 7 bases had no gene match. This CDR3 contains 16 residues. The CDR3 DNA reads TGCGCCAGCAGCTCGATGACAGGGGGTTACACAGATACGCAGTATTTT. It codes for CASSSMTGGYTDTQYF.

The J gene is TRBJ2-2, the V gene TRBV6-5, with D perhaps matching TRBD1 (6 bases). Trimming took 8 bases from V and 4 from J, leaving 17 bases between them. The CDR3 runs 15 residues. Germline loops: CDR1 MNHEY, CDR2 SVGAGI. CDR3 region: CASLRGTLGTGELFF. CDR3 coding DNA: TGTGCCAGCCTCAGGGGAACCCTCGGCACCGGGGAGCTGTTTTTT.

The chain couples TRBV19 to TRBJ2-6, with D tentatively TRBD2 (5 bases). The CDR3 is 15 residues long. Germline values: CDR1 LNHDA, CDR2 SQIVND (reference sequence). The germline V and J ends were trimmed by 8 bases and 0 bases, with 11 bases remaining between them. In DNA, the CDR3 is TGTGCCAGTCGGGGTCGGGTCTCTGGGGCCAACGTCCTGACTTTC. Its translation: CASRGRVSGANVLTF.

The rearrangement joins TRBV4-1 to TRBJ1-4; 7 bases map to TRBD1. Germline V gene lookup returns CDR1 MGHRA and CDR2 YSYEKL. This CDR3 has 18 residues. After removal of 2 bases from V and 8 bases from J, the junction contained 17 bases not matched to a gene. CDR3 residues: CASSQKISTGALWEKLFF. For the CDR3, the DNA is TGCGCCAGCAGCCAAAAGATCTCAACAGGGGCGTTGTGGGAAAAACTGTTTTTT.

CDR3 region: CASSWGGDRVTNTEAFF. The CDR3 bases are TGCGCCAGCAGCTGGGGTGGAGACAGGGTAACGAACACTGAAGCTTTCTTT. The chain employs TRBV5-1 and TRBJ1-1; TRBD1 aligns across 7 bases. This CDR3 spans 17 amino acids. Looked up from germline, CDR1 is SGHRS and CDR2 is YFSETQ. With V trimmed by 3 bases and J by 1 base, 12 bases remained unmatched.

This sequence joins TRBV6-1 and TRBJ2-5; 7 bases are shared with TRBD1. The trim removed 6 bases at V and 0 bases at J, leaving 1 base unmatched. There are 13 residues in the CDR3. In germline, CDR1 is MNHNS, CDR2 SASEGT. CDR3 in amino acids: CASRQGYQETQYF. The DNA of the CDR3 is TGTGCCAGCAGACAGGGGTACCAAGAGACCCAGTACTTC.

The V and J genes are TRBV5-6 and TRBJ2-1; TRBD2 agrees at 8 bases. The CDR3 is 19 residues long. The V and J ends lost 4 bases and 0 bases, in that order; junction bases with no gene match: 15. Per the germline V gene, CDR1 is SGHDT and CDR2 is YYEEEE. CDR3: CASSPIPGTRLSSYNEQFF. As DNA, the CDR3 is TGTGCCAGCAGCCCCATACCCGGGACTAGACTCAGCTCCTACAATGAGCAGTTCTTC.

This chain uses TRBV2 with TRBJ2-2, with 7 positions matching TRBD1. The CDR3 is 20 residues long. Unmatched junction bases numbered 17, after V lost 3 bases and J lost 1 base. Germline CDR1 SNHLY, CDR2 FYNNEI. DNA for the CDR3: TGTGCCAGCAGTGACATTAGGGGCAGGGGGTCGCGCAGGAACACCGGGGAGCTGTTTTTT. As protein: CASSDIRGRGSRRNTGELFF.

The chain uses TRBV4-1 and TRBJ2-4; tentative D call: TRBD2 (6 bases). V lost 3 bases and J lost 2, with 20 bases in between. The CDR3 extends over 18 amino acids. Per the germline V gene, CDR1 is MGHRA and CDR2 is YSYEKL. In DNA form, the CDR3 reads TGCGCCAGCAGCCACCCCCGATTGGGGGGAGCTTCCAAAAACATTCAGTACTTC. Its protein product is CASSHPRLGGASKNIQYF.

The chain joins TRBV11-2 to TRBJ1-4; 10 nucleotides align to TRBD1. Germline CDR1 SGHAT, CDR2 FQNNGV. The CDR3 has 15 amino acids. After removal of 5 bases from V and 5 bases from J, the junction contained 5 bases not matched to a gene. The CDR3 DNA reads TGTGCCAGCAGCCTCAGGACAGGGGGGAATGAAAAACTGTTTTTT. Amino acid sequence: CASSLRTGGNEKLFF.

This chain connects TRBV6-5 to TRBJ1-5; D is uncertain. Germline CDR1 is MNHEY and CDR2 is SVGAGI. Trimming shortened V by 6 bases and J by 6 bases, and 15 bases separated the two germline ends. The length of the CDR3 is 14 residues. CDR3 sequence reads: CASSLSGHGQPQHF. The CDR3 region has the DNA TGTGCCAGCAGCCTTAGCGGGCATGGTCAGCCCCAGCATTTT.

CDR3 protein: CASRRQGHQEGQYF. Written as DNA, the CDR3 is TGTGCCAGTAGACGACAGGGCCATCAAGAGGGCCAGTACTTC. The chain recombines TRBV19 with TRBJ2-5; 7 bases match TRBD1. Germline assignment: CDR1 LNHDA and CDR2 SQIVND (reference sequence). The CDR3 is 14 residues long. V lost 6 bases and J lost 10; bases outside the gene matches: 14.

V gene TRBV30 combines with J gene TRBJ2-2, with 11 bases aligning to TRBD1. The J segment lost 7 bases and the V segment lost 5 bases, leaving 9 bases of the junction unmatched. Germline CDR1 is GTSNPN and CDR2 is SVGIG (reference sequence). The CDR3 consists of 15 residues. CDR3 coding DNA: TGTGCCTGGGACACCGGGACAGGGGGAATCGGGGAGCTGTTTTTT. As protein: CAWDTGTGGIGELFF.

This chain links TRBV5-6 with TRBJ1-1; maybe TRBD1 (6 bases). V lost 0 bases and J lost 4, with 16 bases in between. This CDR3 comprises 16 residues. Germline V gene data show CDR1 as SGHDT and CDR2 as YYEEEE. The CDR3 region is CASSLATGIATTEAFF. Written as DNA, the CDR3 is TGTGCCAGCAGCTTGGCAACAGGGATTGCAACCACTGAAGCTTTCTTT.

The chain links TRBV25-1 to TRBJ1-4; possibly TRBD1 for D (5 bases). The V end lost 2 bases, the J end lost 8 bases, and 12 bases lay between the germline ends. The CDR3 runs to 14 residues. Per germline, CDR1 MGHDK and CDR2 SYGVNS. CDR3 nucleotide sequence: TGTGCCAGCAGTGAAACGCCAGACAGAGAAAAACTGTTTTTT. It yields the protein CASSETPDREKLFF.

The V and J genes are TRBV11-3 and TRBJ2-7; the D gene is possibly TRBD2 (6 bases). The CDR3 is 16 amino acids. Trimming removed 1 base from V and 2 bases from J, with 15 bases in between. Germline CDR1 reads SGHNT; CDR2 reads YENEEA. Here the CDR3 DNA reads TGTGCCAGCAGCTTAGGTTGGCGGGGAGAACCCTACGAGCAGTACTTC. Translated: CASSLGWRGEPYEQYF.

This chain connects TRBV7-8 to TRBJ2-4; 9 bases align to TRBD2. Germline CDR1 and CDR2: SGHVS and FQNEAQ. V dropped 4 bases and J dropped 0; count of bases not matched to a gene: 13. There are 19 residues in the CDR3. The CDR3 loop reads CASSSSGLAGRLAKNIQYF. CDR3 in DNA: TGTGCCAGCAGCTCCTCCGGCCTAGCGGGGAGATTAGCCAAAAACATTCAGTACTTC.

As regards this clone: Other DNA variants within this sample encode the same CDR3. The gene calls are TRBV7-2 and TRBJ2-5; no clear D gene. The CDR3 is 13 residues long. CDR1 and CDR2 from the germline V gene are SGHTA and FQGNSA. The germline V and J ends were trimmed by 1 base and 1 base, with 4 bases remaining between them. In nucleotides, the CDR3 is TGTGCCAGCAGCTTAGTCCTCCAAGAGACCCAGTACTTC. It codes for CASSLVLQETQYF. The whole variable domain, filled in from reference TRBV7-2 and TRBJ2-5, reads GAGVSQSPSNKVTEKGKDVELRCDPISGHTALYWYRQSLGQGLEFLIYFQGNSAPDKSGLPSDRFSAERTGGSVSTLTIQRTQQEDSAVYLCASSLVLQETQYFGPGTRLLVL.

The chain combines TRBV19 with TRBJ2-5; TRBD2 aligns across 13 bases. CDR1 and CDR2 (germline): LNHDA, SQIVND (reference sequence). The CDR3 extends over 22 amino acids. V trimming: 1 base; J trimming: 4 bases; junction bases outside the gene matches: 21. The CDR3 DNA reads as TGTGCCAGTAGTATAGCAATAAGAGGACTAGCGGGAGTAGTGGGTATGCGAGAGACCCAGTACTTC. This gives the protein CASSIAIRGLAGVVGMRETQYF.

The J gene is TRBJ2-1, the V gene TRBV6-1; D may be TRBD2 (7 bases). This CDR3 spans 12 amino acids. Trimming removed 3 bases from V and 9 bases from J, with 9 bases in between. Germline lookup yields CDR1 MNHNS and CDR2 SASEGT. CDR3 region: CASSDGGAEQFF. The DNA for the CDR3 is TGTGCCAGCAGTGATGGGGGGGCTGAGCAGTTCTTC.

This chain links TRBV7-2 with TRBJ1-1; TRBD1 agrees at 7 bases. After removal of 4 bases from V and 8 bases from J, the junction contained 13 bases not matched to a gene. The CDR3 covers 15 residues. Germline CDR1 is SGHTA and CDR2 is FQGNSA. CDR3: CASSSWDSPWSEAFF. CDR3 sequence (DNA): TGTGCCAGCAGCTCGTGGGACAGCCCATGGTCGGAAGCTTTCTTT. Variable domain in full (rest from reference TRBV7-2 and TRBJ1-1): GAGVSQSPSNKVTEKGKDVELRCDPISGHTALYWYRQSLGQGLEFLIYFQGNSAPDKSGLPSDRFSAERTGGSVSTLTIQRTQQEDSAVYLCASSSWDSPWSEAFFGQGTRLTVV.

This sequence joins TRBV7-8 and TRBJ2-5; D is possibly TRBD1 (6 bases). Trimming removed 10 bases at V and 2 bases at J, with 26 bases between. CDR1 is SGHVS and CDR2 is FQNEAQ in the germline V gene. The CDR3 spans 17 residues. The CDR3: CATAHWGRIGSQETQYF. DNA for the CDR3: TGTGCCACCGCCCATTGGGGGCGGATAGGGAGTCAAGAGACCCAGTACTTC.

V is TRBV5-6 and J is TRBJ1-6; TRBD1 aligns across 7 bases. V was pared by 2 bases and J by 9 bases, with 11 bases of the junction left unmatched. The CDR3 covers 16 residues. Germline CDR1 reads SGHDT; CDR2 reads YYEEEE. CDR3 in amino acids: CASSLRDSQRGSPLHF. As DNA, the CDR3 is TGTGCCAGCAGCTTACGGGACAGCCAAAGAGGTTCACCCCTCCACTTT.